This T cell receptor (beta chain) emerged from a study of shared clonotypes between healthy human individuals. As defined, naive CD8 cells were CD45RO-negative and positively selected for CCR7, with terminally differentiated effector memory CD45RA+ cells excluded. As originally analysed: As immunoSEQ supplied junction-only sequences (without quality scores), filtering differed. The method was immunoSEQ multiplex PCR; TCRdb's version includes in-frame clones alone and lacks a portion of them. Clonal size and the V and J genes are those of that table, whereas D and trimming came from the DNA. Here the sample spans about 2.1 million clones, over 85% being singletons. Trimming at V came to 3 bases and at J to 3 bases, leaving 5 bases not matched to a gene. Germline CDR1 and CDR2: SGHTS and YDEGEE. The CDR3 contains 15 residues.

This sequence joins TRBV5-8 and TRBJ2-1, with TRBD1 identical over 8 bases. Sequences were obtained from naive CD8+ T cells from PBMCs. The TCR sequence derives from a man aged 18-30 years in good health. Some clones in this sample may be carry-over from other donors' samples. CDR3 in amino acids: CASSSTRGLYNEQFF. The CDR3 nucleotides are TGTGCCAGCAGCTCAACCAGGGGGCTCTACAATGAGCAGTTCTTC.